This T cell receptor beta chain was recorded in a study of blood T cell repertoires in COVID-19. Across the study: Italy, Spain and the United States were the sources of the convalescent and acute COVID-19 samples. T cells, B-cell-depleted T cells, or PBMCs supplied cDNA or gDNA.

Study members were between 18 and 89 years old and lived in fewer than 30 US regions. Libraries were prepared by immunoSEQ multiplex PCR; TCRdb keeps only in-frame clonotypes and omits some of them. Of under 300,000 clones detected, approximately 91% appear once; the ten largest clones hold roughly 1.2%. In its sample, this clone was seen a few times. Unmatched junction bases numbered 4, after V lost 5 bases and J lost 4 bases. The CDR3 is made up of 14 amino acids. The germline CDR1 and CDR2 sequences are MNHEY and SMNVEV (reference sequence). This clonotype was obtained from a human donor in a cohort exposed to, infected with or recovered from COVID-19 (not recorded which). The donor label of this sample is uncertain. The J gene is TRBJ1-2, the V gene TRBV27; 10 bases are shared with TRBD1. Sequencing was carried out using PBMCs or T cells enriched from blood (not recorded which). The CDR3 sequence is CASSGDRGGYGYTF. CDR3 DNA sequence: TGTGCCAGCAGTGGGGACAGGGGCGGCTATGGCTACACCTTC.